This TCR beta chain is drawn from a study of control samples from healthy donors and cancer patients. Method: immunoSEQ multiplex PCR; TCRdb's copy keeps in-frame clones and lacks some. The repertoire holds 140,000 to 150,000 clones, about nine tenths seen once, with approximately 3.4% in the top ten. Sequencing was performed on blood. The source is a man younger than 40 in good health.

The CDR3 DNA follows: TGCGCCAGCAGCTTGGAAGCGGCTAGTACGCAGCAGTACTTC. It encodes CASSLEAASTQQYF. The genes are TRBV5-1 and TRBJ2-7, with D possibly matching TRBD2 (5 bases). V shed 0 bases and J shed 8 bases, with 15 bases lying between them. This CDR3 is 14 amino acids long. CDR1 and CDR2 from the germline V gene are SGHRS and YFSETQ.